Each of the 3 T cell receptor beta chains below was sequenced from the same sample in a study of blood T cell repertoires in COVID-19. Only in-frame clones appear in the TCRdb table, and some are missing; sequencing was by immunoSEQ multiplex PCR. The data contain 200,000 to 250,000 clones, roughly four fifths of them singletons. Sequencing used peripheral blood. The receptor set was obtained from a woman aged 70-85 years with COVID-19, enrolled during active disease.

J is TRBJ2-7 and V is TRBV15, with 7 bases aligning to TRBD2. The V and J ends lost 5 bases and 5 bases, in that order; junction bases with no gene match: 12. This CDR3 has 15 amino acids. The V gene's germline CDR1 is LNHNV and CDR2 YYDKDF (reference sequence). For the CDR3, the DNA is TGTGCCACCAGCCCTACCTGGGGGGGGATGAACGAGCAGTACTTC. It encodes CATSPTWGGMNEQYF.

In its sample, this clone was seen a few times. The V call is TRBV5-6, the J call TRBJ1-2; 8 positions agree with TRBD1. J lost 5 bases, V lost 4 bases, and 13 bases had no gene match. Germline lookup yields CDR1 SGHDT and CDR2 YYEEEE. The CDR3 runs 16 residues. CDR3 in amino acids: CASSTRTAGGAYGYTF. CDR3 coding DNA: TGTGCCAGCAGCACACGGACGGCAGGGGGCGCTTATGGCTACACCTTC.

This rearrangement joins TRBV4-2 to TRBJ2-3, with D possibly matching TRBD2 (5 bases). The germline V gene encodes CDR1 LGHNA and CDR2 YNFKEQ. Between the trimmed V and J ends, which lost 1 base and 0 bases, there was a span of 23 bases. CDR3 length equals 20 residues. CDR3 DNA: TGTGCCAGCAGCCAAGGCCGGAGGACCAACTATAAGCCTAGCACAGATACGCAGTATTTT. Translation: CASSQGRRTNYKPSTDTQYF.